A single sample is the source of the 28 T cell receptor beta chains below, sequenced in a study of control samples from healthy donors and cancer patients. Data came from immunoSEQ multiplex PCR; TCRdb stores just in-frame clones and leaves some out. The sample shows roughly 150,000 clones, 93% of them seen only once. The sample consisted of blood. All receptors come from a man aged 45-65 years in good health.

The J gene is TRBJ2-7, the V gene TRBV24-1; 10 bases line up with TRBD2. V lost 7 bases and J lost 4; bases outside the gene matches: 6. CDR3 length: 14 residues. Germline V gene data show CDR1 as KGHDR and CDR2 as SFDVKD. The CDR3 reads CATSPSGSLYEQYF. CDR3 DNA sequence: TGTGCCACCAGCCCTAGCGGGAGTCTGTACGAGCAGTACTTC.

The table lists this clone with a few counts. The chain employs TRBV7-9 and TRBJ2-1; 8 positions agree with TRBD2. The germline CDR1 and CDR2 sequences are SEHNR and FQNEAQ (reference sequence). The CDR3 spans 13 residues. The ends lost 2 bases at V and 12 bases at J; junction bases unmatched: 6. As DNA, the CDR3 is TGTGCCAGCAGCTTACCGGGCGGGGGGCGGCAGTTCTTC. Translating it yields CASSLPGGGRQFF.

The chain has TRBV30 and TRBJ2-3; 7 bases line up with TRBD2. J lost 0 bases, V lost 4 bases, and 4 bases had no gene match. CDR1 is GTSNPN and CDR2 is SVGIG in the germline V gene (reference sequence). The CDR3 spans 14 residues. DNA for the CDR3: TGTGCCTGGACTAGCGGTGTTAGCACAGATACGCAGTATTTT. Translation gives CAWTSGVSTDTQYF.

J is TRBJ2-1 and V is TRBV4-1; D gene uncertain. The ends were cut back, 2 bases at V and 6 bases at J, with 2 bases in the middle. Germline V gene sequence: CDR1 MGHRA, CDR2 YSYEKL. This CDR3 is built from 11 residues. The CDR3 bases are TGCGCCAGCAGCCAAAGCAATGAGCAGTTCTTC. Its protein is CASSQSNEQFF.

The rearrangement uses TRBV3-1 (or the pseudogene TRBV3-2) and TRBJ2-2; D is perhaps TRBD1 or TRBD2 (6 bases each). Trimming left V 4 bases short and J 7 bases short, with 16 bases between. CDR1 LGHDT and CDR2 YNNKEL come from the germline V gene (reference sequence). This CDR3 has 15 residues. CDR3 in amino acids: CASSPPNREVGELFF. The CDR3 nucleotides are TGTGCCAGCAGCCCTCCCAACAGGGAGGTCGGGGAGCTGTTTTTT.

The V call is TRBV27, the J call TRBJ2-7, with 12 bases identical to TRBD1. The length of the CDR3 is 16 residues. Germline V gives CDR1 MNHEY, CDR2 SMNVEV (reference sequence). Losses at the gene ends were 8 bases for V and 4 bases for J; bases not matched to a gene: 12. CDR3 amino acids: CASSPPPGQGAYEQYF. DNA of the CDR3: TGTGCCAGCTCTCCCCCACCGGGACAGGGGGCGTACGAGCAGTACTTC.

The DNA of the CDR3 is TGTGCCTGGAGATCAGGGGGCTCGGCTTTCTTT. Residues: CAWRSGGSAFF. The genes are TRBV30 and TRBJ1-1; TRBD1 agrees at 8 bases. This CDR3 has 11 amino acids. The V gene end was trimmed by 3 bases and the J gene end by 11 bases; junction bases not matched to a gene: 5. Germline CDR1 is GTSNPN and CDR2 is SVGIG (reference sequence).

The V and J genes are TRBV7-8 and TRBJ2-5; possibly TRBD1 or TRBD2 for D (5 bases each). The CDR3 is made up of 13 amino acids. V was clipped by 5 bases and J by 1 base, with 8 bases between them. Germline V gene lookup returns CDR1 SGHVS and CDR2 FQNEAQ. The chain's CDR3 is CASSRGTQETQYF. The CDR3, as DNA: TGTGCCAGCAGCCGAGGGACCCAAGAGACCCAGTACTTC.

This clone was counted a few times. The chain combines TRBV5-1 with TRBJ1-2; D is ambiguous. Germline values: CDR1 SGHRS, CDR2 YFSETQ. The CDR3 length is 13 residues. V dropped 4 bases and J dropped 1 base, with 8 bases sitting between them. The CDR3 is CASSPRDNYGYTF. In DNA, the CDR3 is TGCGCCAGCAGCCCGAGGGATAACTATGGCTACACCTTC.

The V call is TRBV12-3 or TRBV12-4, the J call TRBJ2-5; D not resolved. The CDR3 runs to 13 residues. V lost 5 bases and J lost 5, with 12 bases in between. The CDR3 region has the DNA TGTGCCAGCAGTCCGCGGTCGGAGGAGACCCAGTACTTC. Translation: CASSPRSEETQYF.

The chain is built from TRBV9 and TRBJ2-5; 10 nucleotides line up with TRBD2. There are 16 residues in the CDR3. V gave up 0 bases and J gave up 1 base; unmatched junction bases: 3. Germline V lookup: CDR1 SGDLS, CDR2 YYNGEE. The DNA of the CDR3 is TGTGCCAGCAGCGTAGCCGGACTAGCGGCCCAAGAGACCCAGTACTTC. Its translation is CASSVAGLAAQETQYF.

CDR3 sequence reads: CASKTSGSPPYEQYF. DNA for the CDR3: TGTGCCAGCAAAACTAGCGGGAGCCCCCCCTACGAGCAGTACTTC. The gene calls are TRBV6-5 and TRBJ2-7, with TRBD2 identical over 11 bases. J was trimmed by 2 bases and V by 7 bases; bases with no gene match: 7. CDR1 is MNHEY and CDR2 is SVGAGI in the germline V gene. The CDR3 totals 15 residues.

This chain connects TRBV5-1 to TRBJ1-2; 8 bases map to TRBD1. The V segment lost 0 bases and the J segment 1 base; nucleotides outside the gene matches: 5. The germline gives CDR1 SGHRS, CDR2 YFSETQ. CDR3 size: 16 residues. CDR3 region: CASSLGGQAFNYGYTF. DNA of the CDR3: TGCGCCAGCAGCTTGGGGGGACAGGCCTTTAACTATGGCTACACCTTC.

The chain recombines TRBV7-4 with TRBJ1-6, with D possibly matching TRBD1 (5 bases). Germline CDR1 SGHVT, CDR2 SQSDAQ. V lost 2 bases to trimming and J lost 11 bases, with 16 bases between them. The length of the CDR3 is 15 residues. The CDR3 reads CASSLSDSSGTPLHF. The CDR3 DNA sequence: TGTGCCAGCAGCTTAAGTGACAGTAGTGGAACACCCCTCCACTTT.

This clone has only one observation. This chain connects TRBV3-1 (or the pseudogene TRBV3-2) to TRBJ2-7; perhaps D is TRBD1 or TRBD2 (5 bases each). The V and J ends lost 4 bases and 5 bases respectively, with 15 bases between them. The germline V gene encodes CDR1 LGHDT and CDR2 YNNKEL (reference sequence). There are 14 residues in the CDR3. DNA of the CDR3: TGTGCCAGCAGCCCGAGGGACGGACGCCACGAGCAGTACTTC. Protein product: CASSPRDGRHEQYF.

The chain combines TRBV5-1 with TRBJ2-1, with D unresolved. The germline gives CDR1 SGHRS, CDR2 YFSETQ. CDR3 length: 16 residues. Trimming pared 3 bases from V and 2 bases from J, leaving 15 bases between. The CDR3 is CASSSNLDKAYNEQFF. The CDR3 DNA follows: TGCGCCAGCAGCTCGAACTTAGACAAAGCCTACAATGAGCAGTTCTTC.

V is TRBV10-1 and J is TRBJ1-3, with D uncertain. The CDR3 has 13 amino acids. V was shortened by 4 bases and J by 0 bases, with 4 bases between the two germline ends. From germline, CDR1 is WNHNN and CDR2 SYGVQD (reference sequence). The CDR3 nucleotides read TGCGCCAGCAGTGGGAGCTCTGGAAACACCATATATTTT. Its translation is CASSGSSGNTIYF.

The genes are TRBV7-9 and TRBJ2-3; 9 positions match TRBD2. The V and J ends lost 5 bases and 6 bases, in that order; junction bases with no gene match: 6. CDR1 and CDR2 (germline): SEHNR, FQNEAQ (reference sequence). This CDR3 comprises 14 residues. The CDR3 sequence is CASSKRREGDTQYF. The CDR3 region has the DNA TGTGCCAGCAGCAAGCGGCGGGAGGGCGATACGCAGTATTTT.

The chain couples TRBV30 to TRBJ2-1; 8 nucleotides line up with TRBD2. V lost 2 bases and J lost 2; bases outside the gene matches: 17. This CDR3 has 19 amino acids. Germline CDR1 and CDR2: GTSNPN and SVGIG (reference sequence). CDR3 nucleotide sequence: TGTGCCTGGAGTTCACACTCCTTGGGCGGGAGGTTCGCCTACAATGAGCAGTTCTTC. It encodes CAWSSHSLGGRFAYNEQFF.

This clone was observed a single time. The chain uses TRBV24-1 and TRBJ2-2; 7 bases map to TRBD2. Germline V gene lookup returns CDR1 KGHDR and CDR2 SFDVKD. V lost 8 bases and J lost 3; bases outside the gene matches: 8. The CDR3 length is 15 residues. The CDR3 coding sequence is TGTGCCACCACCTCTAGCGGAGGGTACACCGGGGAGCTGTTTTTT. Its translation: CATTSSGGYTGELFF.

The V gene is TRBV3-1 (or the pseudogene TRBV3-2), the J gene TRBJ2-5; D may be TRBD1 or TRBD2 (5 bases each). This CDR3 region has 15 residues. Per the germline V gene, CDR1 is LGHDT and CDR2 is YNNKEL (reference sequence). V was cut by 0 bases and J by 4 bases, with 12 bases left in between. As DNA, the CDR3 is TGTGCCAGCAGCCAAGATAGGAGTGGGGGAGAGACCCAGTACTTC. It encodes CASSQDRSGGETQYF.

This rearrangement joins TRBV28 to TRBJ2-1; unclear D gene. Germline V CDR1 and CDR2: MDHEN, SYDVKM. The CDR3 has 11 residues. The V end lost 1 base, the J end lost 8 bases, and 3 bases lay between the germline ends. CDR3 in DNA: TGTGCCAGCAGTTTATTGCATGAGCAGTTCTTC. It is translated as CASSLLHEQFF.

Only a few counts were recorded for this clone. V is TRBV6-6 and J is TRBJ2-1; TRBD1 matches at 11 bases. Germline-derived CDR1 and CDR2 are MNHNY and SVGAGI (reference sequence). V trimming: 6 bases; J trimming: 7 bases; junction bases outside the gene matches: 5. This CDR3 is 14 amino acids long. CDR3 bases: TGTGCCAGCAGGGCCGGGACAGGGGGAAATGAGCAGTTCTTC. The encoded protein is CASRAGTGGNEQFF.

The chain carries TRBV14 and TRBJ2-3, with 9 bases matching TRBD1. Trimming at V came to 6 bases and at J to 6 bases, leaving 13 bases not matched to a gene. CDR1 and CDR2 from the germline V gene are SGHDN and FVKESK. The CDR3 is 16 amino acids. CDR3 coding DNA: TGTGCCAGCAGTGAACTACCGGGACAGGGAGGGGATACGCAGTATTTT. The encoded protein is CASSELPGQGGDTQYF.

The rearrangement links TRBV5-6 to TRBJ1-2; D may be TRBD1 (5 bases). Germline V gene lookup returns CDR1 SGHDT and CDR2 YYEEEE. The CDR3 covers 14 residues. V shed 7 bases and J shed 0 bases, with 13 bases lying between them. CDR3 sequence: CASRWGRTNYGYTF. CDR3 nucleotides: TGTGCCAGCCGTTGGGGCAGAACTAACTATGGCTACACCTTC.

The chain has TRBV28 and TRBJ1-2; D is perhaps TRBD1 (6 bases). The germline CDR1 and CDR2 sequences are MDHEN and SYDVKM. V was trimmed by 7 bases and J by 3 bases, leaving 15 bases between them. The CDR3 totals 14 residues. CDR3 DNA sequence: TGTGCCAGCATAATGGGGGGCTCCTACTATGGCTACACCTTC. Amino acids: CASIMGGSYYGYTF.

The genes are TRBV3-1 (or the pseudogene TRBV3-2) and TRBJ2-3; perhaps TRBD2 as D (6 bases). This CDR3 comprises 14 residues. The V gene lost 5 bases and the J gene lost 2 bases, with 11 bases spanning the gap. Germline CDR1 is LGHDT and CDR2 is YNNKEL (reference sequence). In DNA form, the CDR3 reads TGTGCCAGCAGCGCCGGGACTTCCACAGATACGCAGTATTTT. It encodes CASSAGTSTDTQYF.

The chain has TRBV2 and TRBJ1-5, with 7 bases that match TRBD1. Germline-derived CDR1 and CDR2 are SNHLY and FYNNEI. After removal of 3 bases from V and 1 base from J, the junction contained 3 bases not matched to a gene. This CDR3 region has 15 residues. CDR3 protein: CASSDRGQSNQPQHF. CDR3 nucleotide sequence: TGTGCCAGCAGTGACAGGGGACAGAGCAATCAGCCCCAGCATTTT.